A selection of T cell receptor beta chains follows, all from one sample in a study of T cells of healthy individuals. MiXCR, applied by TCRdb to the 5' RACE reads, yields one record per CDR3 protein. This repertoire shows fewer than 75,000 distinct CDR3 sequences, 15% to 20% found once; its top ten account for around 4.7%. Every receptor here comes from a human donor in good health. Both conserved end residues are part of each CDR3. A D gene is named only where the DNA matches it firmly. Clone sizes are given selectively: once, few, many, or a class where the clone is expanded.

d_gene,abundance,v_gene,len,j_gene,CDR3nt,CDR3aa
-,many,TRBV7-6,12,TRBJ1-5,TGTGCCAGCAGCAAAACCCGCAGAGCCCAGCATTTT,CASSKTRRAQHF
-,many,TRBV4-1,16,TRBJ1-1,TGCGCCAGCAGCCAAGAAGTCCAGGGGAAGAACACTGAAGCTTTCTTT,CASSQEVQGKNTEAFF
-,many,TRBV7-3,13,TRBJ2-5,TGTGCCAGCAGCTTAAAGCGAGGGGAGACCCAGTACTTC,CASSLKRGETQYF
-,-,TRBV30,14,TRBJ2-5,TGTGCCTGGAGGTACAGGGGAGGCCAAGAGACCCAGTACTTC,CAWRYRGGQETQYF
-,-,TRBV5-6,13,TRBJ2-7,TGTGCCAGCAGCTTGGGCCTTGTATACGAGCAGTACTTC,CASSLGLVYEQYF
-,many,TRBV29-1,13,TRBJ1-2,TGCAGCGTTGAAGACAGGGGTCGGCTTGGCTACACCTTC,CSVEDRGRLGYTF
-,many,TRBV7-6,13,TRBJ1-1,TGTGCCAGCAGCTGGTCTGGGAACACTGAAGCTTTCTTT,CASSWSGNTEAFF
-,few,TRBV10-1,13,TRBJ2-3,TGCGCCACAAGAGAGGTGTCGACAGATACGCAGTATTTT,CATREVSTDTQYF
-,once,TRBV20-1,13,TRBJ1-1,TGCAGTGCTAGCCAATCGCTGAACACTGAAGCTTTCTTT,CSASQSLNTEAFF
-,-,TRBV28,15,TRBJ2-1,TGTGCCAGCACCACCACGGCGGCCTCCTACAATGAGCAGTTCTTC,CASTTTAASYNEQFF
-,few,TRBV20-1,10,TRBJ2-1,TGCAGTACAGGGCGACTGGCACAGTTCTTC,CSTGRLAQFF
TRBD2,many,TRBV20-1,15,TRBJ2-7,TGCAGTGCTAGAGATCCAACTAGCGGGGGTCGTGAGCAGTACTTC,CSARDPTSGGREQYF
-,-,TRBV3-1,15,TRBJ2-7,TGTGCCAGCAGGAAATCTAGAAGGGACACTTCCGAGCAGTACTTC,CASRKSRRDTSEQYF
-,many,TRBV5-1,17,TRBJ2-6,TGCGCCAGCAGCTTGGTAGGCTCAACCTCTGGGGCCAACGTCCTGACTTTC,CASSLVGSTSGANVLTF
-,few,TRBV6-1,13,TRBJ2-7,TGTGCCAGCAGTGAATTTCGGGGCTACGAGCAGTACTTC,CASSEFRGYEQYF
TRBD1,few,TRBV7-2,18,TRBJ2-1,TGTGCCAGCAGCAAGTTAGGTGCCGGGACAGGGACTAATACTGAGCAGTTCTTC,CASSKLGAGTGTNTEQFF
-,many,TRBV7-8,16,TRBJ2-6,TGTGCCAGCAGCTTAACAGCCACGTCTGGGGCCAACGTCCTGACTTTC,CASSLTATSGANVLTF
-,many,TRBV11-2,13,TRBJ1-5,TGTGCCAGCAGCCAAAATTACAATCAGCCCCAGCATTTT,CASSQNYNQPQHF
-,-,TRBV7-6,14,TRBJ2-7,TGTGCCAGCAGCTTAGACGGCTACCTATACGAGCAGTACTTC,CASSLDGYLYEQYF
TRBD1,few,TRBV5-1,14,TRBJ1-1,TGCGCCAGCAGCGAGACAGGGGGTATAGCTGAAGCTTTCTTT,CASSETGGIAEAFF
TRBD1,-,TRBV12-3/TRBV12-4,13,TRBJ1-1,TGTGCCAGCAGACCGACAGGGGGCCCTGAAGCTTTCTTT,CASRPTGGPEAFF
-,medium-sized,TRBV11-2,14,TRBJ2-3,TGTGCCAGCAGCTTAGAGGTTTCCGACAATACGCAGTATTTT,CASSLEVSDNTQYF
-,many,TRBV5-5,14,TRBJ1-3,TGTGCCAGCAGCGGTCTCCTCTCTGGAAACACCATATATTTT,CASSGLLSGNTIYF
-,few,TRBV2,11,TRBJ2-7,TGTGCCAGCAGGGGACACTACGAGCAGTACTTC,CASRGHYEQYF
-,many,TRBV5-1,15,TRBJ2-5,TGCGCCAGCAGCTTGACATCCTCCTTTCAAGAGACCCAGTACTTC,CASSLTSSFQETQYF
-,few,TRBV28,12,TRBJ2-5,TGTGCCAGCACCTCGCCCAAGAGAGGCCAGTACTTC,CASTSPKRGQYF
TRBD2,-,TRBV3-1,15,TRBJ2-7,TGTGCCAGCAGCCGGCGACTAGCGGGGAGGAGCGAGCAGTACTTC,CASSRRLAGRSEQYF
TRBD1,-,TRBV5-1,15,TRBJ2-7,TGCGCCAGCAGCTTCGGACAGGGAGCCTCCTACGAGCAGTACTTC,CASSFGQGASYEQYF
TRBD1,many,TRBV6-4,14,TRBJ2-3,TGTGCCAGCAGCCGGACAGGGGTGGAGGATACGCAGTATTTT,CASSRTGVEDTQYF
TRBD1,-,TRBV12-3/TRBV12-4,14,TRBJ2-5,TGTGCCAGCAGTTTAGGACAGGGGGAGAAGACCCAGTACTTC,CASSLGQGEKTQYF
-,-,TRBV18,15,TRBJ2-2,TGTGCCAGCTCACCACGACAGGCGAACACCGGGGAGCTGTTTTTT,CASSPRQANTGELFF
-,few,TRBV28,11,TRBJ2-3,TGTGCCAGCAGTAGGGTTGGTACGCAGTATTTT,CASSRVGTQYF
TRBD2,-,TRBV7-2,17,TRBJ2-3,TGTGCCAGCAGCTCTAGGGGCCTAGCGGGAGCCACAGATACGCAGTATTTT,CASSSRGLAGATDTQYF
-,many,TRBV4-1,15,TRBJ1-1,TGCGCCAGCAGCCTCCCCCAGGGCGCGAACACTGAAGCTTTCTTT,CASSLPQGANTEAFF
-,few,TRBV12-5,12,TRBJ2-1,TGTGCTAGTGAGCTTCTAGAGGGTGAGCAGTTCTTC,CASELLEGEQFF
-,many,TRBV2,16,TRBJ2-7,TGTGCCAGCAAGGGGGGCGCCGGGACCCTTTCGTACGAGCAGTACTTC,CASKGGAGTLSYEQYF
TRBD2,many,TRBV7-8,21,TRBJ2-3,TGTGCCAGCAGCCCGCGACCCAAGGGACTAGCGGGAGGGATAGGCGCAGATACGCAGTATTTT,CASSPRPKGLAGGIGADTQYF
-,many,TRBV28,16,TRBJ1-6,TGTGCCAGCAGTTTAGGCGGAACCCGACTTAATTCACCCCTCCACTTT,CASSLGGTRLNSPLHF
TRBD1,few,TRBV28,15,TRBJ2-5,TGTGCCAGCAGTTTACGGGACAGGACCCAAGAGACCCAGTACTTC,CASSLRDRTQETQYF
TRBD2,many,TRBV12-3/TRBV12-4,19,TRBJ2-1,TGTGCCAGCAGTCCCCGGTGGACTAGCGGGAGGGGTGTCTACAATGAGCAGTTCTTC,CASSPRWTSGRGVYNEQFF
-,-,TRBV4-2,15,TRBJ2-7,TGTGCCAGCAGCCAAGCGGCTCGTGCAGCCTACGAGCAGTACTTC,CASSQAARAAYEQYF
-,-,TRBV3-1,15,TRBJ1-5,TGTGCCAGCAGCCAAGGCGGGCCAGGCCATCAGCCCCAGCATTTT,CASSQGGPGHQPQHF
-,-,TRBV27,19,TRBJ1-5,TGTGCCAGCAGCCCCCGGGCCTCAGGGTATACAGCCGGCAATCAGCCCCAGCATTTT,CASSPRASGYTAGNQPQHF
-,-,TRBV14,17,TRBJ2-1,TGTGCCAGCAGCCAACACTCCTCGGAGAGCTCCTACAATGAGCAGTTCTTC,CASSQHSSESSYNEQFF
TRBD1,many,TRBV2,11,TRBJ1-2,TGTGCCAGCGGGACAGGCTATGGCTACACCTTC,CASGTGYGYTF
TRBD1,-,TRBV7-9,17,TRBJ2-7,TGTGCCAGCAGCTTAGCACAGTTGGACAGGGGGAAGAACGAGCAGTACTTC,CASSLAQLDRGKNEQYF
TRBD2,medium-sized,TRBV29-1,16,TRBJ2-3,TGCAGCGCCTATGGGCTTAGCGGGAGGCCTGGAGATACGCAGTATTTT,CSAYGLSGRPGDTQYF
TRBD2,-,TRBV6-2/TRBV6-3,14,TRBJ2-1,TGTGCCAGCAGTCGACTAGCGTCTGGCAATGAGCAGTTCTTC,CASSRLASGNEQFF
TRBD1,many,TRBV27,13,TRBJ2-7,TGTGCCAGCAGGAGGGACAGCCCCTACGAGCAGTACTTC,CASRRDSPYEQYF
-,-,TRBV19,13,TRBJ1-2,TGTGCCAGTAGTATACCACCATACTATGGCTACACCTTC,CASSIPPYYGYTF
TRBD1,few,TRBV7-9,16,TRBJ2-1,TGTGCCAGCAGATTACCGGGACAGGGGTCCTACAATGAGCAGTTCTTC,CASRLPGQGSYNEQFF
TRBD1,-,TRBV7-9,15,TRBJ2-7,TGTGCCAGCAGTTCCGGGACAGGCAAAACCTACGAGCAGTACTTC,CASSSGTGKTYEQYF
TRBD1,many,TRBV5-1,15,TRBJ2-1,TGCGCCAGCAGCGCCATACAGGGGGCTAGGGGTGAGCAGTTCTTC,CASSAIQGARGEQFF
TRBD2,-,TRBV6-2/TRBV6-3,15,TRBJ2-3,TGTGCCAGCAGACGAGCGGGAGAGAGCACAGATACGCAGTATTTT,CASRRAGESTDTQYF